The present TCR beta chain was sequenced within a study of blood T cell repertoires in COVID-19. CDR3 length: 14 amino acids. Germline assignment: CDR1 LNHDA and CDR2 SQIVND (reference sequence). Trimming stripped 3 bases from V and 7 bases from J, with 15 bases between. Sequencing used immunoSEQ multiplex PCR; TCRdb keeps in-frame clones, though not all of them. The sample lists about 500,000 clones; roughly nine tenths were seen once. The rearrangement uses TRBV19 and TRBJ1-1, with D unresolved. This sequence was found in a woman aged 18 to 35 who had recovered from COVID-19. The sample was PBMCs or T cells enriched from blood (not recorded which). The CDR3 DNA sequence: TGTGCCAGTAGTATCGAGGCGAGCGTAAATGAAGCTTTCTTT. Amino acid sequence: CASSIEASVNEAFF.